This paragraph reports one T cell receptor beta chain. Study processing details: Junction-only immunoSEQ data arrived without quality scores, meaning filtering differed. The data were produced by immunoSEQ multiplex PCR, yet TCRdb's version contains in-frame clones alone and is incomplete. Clone size and the V and J calls come from that table; the DNA yielded D and trimming. This sample carries about 960,000 clones, around three quarters of them seen once, and the ten largest clones take around 1.4%. The data belong to a study of shared clonotypes between healthy human individuals. Per the germline V gene, CDR1 is SGHDT and CDR2 is YYEEEE. CDR3 length: 15 amino acids. The trim removed 4 bases at V and 6 bases at J, leaving 10 bases unmatched.

The specimen sequenced was memory CD4+ T cells sorted from blood. The subset is: CD45RA-negative fraction. The receptor was derived from a man between 18 and 35 years old in good health. The chain uses TRBV5-6 and TRBJ2-7; 10 bases map to TRBD1. The CDR3 sequence is CASSPAGTGDPEQYF. The CDR3 nucleotides are TGTGCCAGCAGCCCCGCCGGGACAGGGGACCCCGAGCAGTACTTC.